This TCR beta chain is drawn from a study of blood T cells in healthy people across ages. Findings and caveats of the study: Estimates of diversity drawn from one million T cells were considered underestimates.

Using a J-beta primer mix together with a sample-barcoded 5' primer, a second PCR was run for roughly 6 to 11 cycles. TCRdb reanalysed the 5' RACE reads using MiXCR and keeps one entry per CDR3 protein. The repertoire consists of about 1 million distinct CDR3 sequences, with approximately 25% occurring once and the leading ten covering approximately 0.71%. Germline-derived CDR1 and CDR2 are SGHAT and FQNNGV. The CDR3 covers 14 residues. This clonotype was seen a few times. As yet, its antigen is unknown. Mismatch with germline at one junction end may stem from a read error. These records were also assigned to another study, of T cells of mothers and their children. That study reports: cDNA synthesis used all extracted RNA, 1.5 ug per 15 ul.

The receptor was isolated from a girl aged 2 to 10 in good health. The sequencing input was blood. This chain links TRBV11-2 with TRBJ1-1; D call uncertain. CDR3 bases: TGTGCCAGCAGCCTAGACCCCTCGGACACTGAAGCTTTCTTT. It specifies CASSLDPSDTEAFF.